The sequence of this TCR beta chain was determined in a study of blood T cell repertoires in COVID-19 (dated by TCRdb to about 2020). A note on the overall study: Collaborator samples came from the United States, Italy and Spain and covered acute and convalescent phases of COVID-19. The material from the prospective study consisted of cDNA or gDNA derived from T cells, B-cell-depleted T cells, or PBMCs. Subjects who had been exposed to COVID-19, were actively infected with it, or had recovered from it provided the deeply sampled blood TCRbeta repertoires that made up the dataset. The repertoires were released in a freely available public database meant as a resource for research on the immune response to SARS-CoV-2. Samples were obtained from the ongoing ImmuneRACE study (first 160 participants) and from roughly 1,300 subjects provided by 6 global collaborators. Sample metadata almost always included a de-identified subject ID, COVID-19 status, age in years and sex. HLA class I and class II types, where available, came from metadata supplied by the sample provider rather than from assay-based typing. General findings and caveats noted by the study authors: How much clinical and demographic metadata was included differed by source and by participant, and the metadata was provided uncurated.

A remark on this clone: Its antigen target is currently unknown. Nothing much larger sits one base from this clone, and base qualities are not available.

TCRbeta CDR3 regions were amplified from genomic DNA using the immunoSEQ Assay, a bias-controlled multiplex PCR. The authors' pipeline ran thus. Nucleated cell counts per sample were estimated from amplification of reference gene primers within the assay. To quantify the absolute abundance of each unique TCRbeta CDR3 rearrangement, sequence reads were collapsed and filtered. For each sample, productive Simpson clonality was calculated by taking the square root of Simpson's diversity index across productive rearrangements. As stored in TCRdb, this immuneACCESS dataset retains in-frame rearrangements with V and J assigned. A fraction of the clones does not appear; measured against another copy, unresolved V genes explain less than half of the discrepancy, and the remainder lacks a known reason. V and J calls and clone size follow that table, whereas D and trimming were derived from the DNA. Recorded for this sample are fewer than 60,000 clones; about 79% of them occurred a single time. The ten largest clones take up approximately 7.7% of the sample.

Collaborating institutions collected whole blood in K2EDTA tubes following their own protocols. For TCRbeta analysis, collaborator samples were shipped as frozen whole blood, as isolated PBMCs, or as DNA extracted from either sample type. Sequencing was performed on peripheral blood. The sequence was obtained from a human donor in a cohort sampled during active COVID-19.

This receptor carries the CDR3 CASSLAGGRSYGYTF. The nucleotide sequence is TGTGCCAGCAGCTTGGCCGGGGGGCGATCATATGGCTACACCTTC. Here the chain combines TRBV5-4 and TRBJ1-2; 6 matching bases give a weak D call of TRBD1. The junction shows trimming of 0 bases on V and 5 bases on J, plus 14 bases between the germline ends. The germline V gene (reference sequence) specifies SGHNT as CDR1 and YYREEE as CDR2. The CDR3 measures 15 amino acids from cysteine to phenylalanine. The entry retains the CDR3 DNA only, 45 bases that are in frame from base 1.